This T cell receptor beta chain is from a study of blood T cell repertoires in COVID-19. Study in general: Two negative PCRs, clearance, or symptom resolution characterized the recovered Cohort 3 donors. T cells, B-cell-depleted T cells, or PBMCs supplied cDNA or gDNA.

In the source study's methods: For nucleated cells, counts were estimated from reference gene primer amplification. Produced via immunoSEQ multiplex PCR; TCRdb's table is partial and in-frame only. V and J calls and clone size are those listed in that table; D and trimming were worked out from the DNA. The profile shows under 200,000 clones, more than 85% of them singletons. Trimming removed 3 bases from V and 3 bases from J; junction bases left unmatched: 7. There are 17 residues in the CDR3. CDR1 and CDR2 from the germline V gene are MGHRA and YSYEKL. Clinical histories supplied by participants themselves formed the basis of cohort assignment.

This chain links TRBV4-1 with TRBJ2-2; TRBD2 agrees at 10 bases. The sequencing input was PBMCs or T cells enriched from blood (not recorded which). This TCR was recovered from a woman in her thirties or forties in a cohort exposed to, infected with or recovered from COVID-19 (not recorded which). CDR3 amino acids: CASSHHPLAGDTGELFF. The CDR3 region has the DNA TGCGCCAGCAGCCATCACCCCCTAGCGGGAGACACCGGGGAGCTGTTTTTT.